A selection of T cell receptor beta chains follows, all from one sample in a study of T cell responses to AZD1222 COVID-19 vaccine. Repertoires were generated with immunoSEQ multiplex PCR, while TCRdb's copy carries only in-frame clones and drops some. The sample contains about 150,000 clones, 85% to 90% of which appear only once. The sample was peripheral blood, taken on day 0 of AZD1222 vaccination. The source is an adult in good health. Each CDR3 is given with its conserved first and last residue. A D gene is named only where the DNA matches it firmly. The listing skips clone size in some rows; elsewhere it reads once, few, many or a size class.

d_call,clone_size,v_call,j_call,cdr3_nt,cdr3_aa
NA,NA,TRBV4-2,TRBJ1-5,TGTGCCAGCAGCCAAGATGAGCGGGCAGGGGCCTTCAATCAGCCCCAGCATTTT,CASSQDERAGAFNQPQHF
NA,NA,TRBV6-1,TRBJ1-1,TGTGCCAGCAGTGAAGACCTCGAGAGGTTGAACACTGAAGCTTTCTTT,CASSEDLERLNTEAFF
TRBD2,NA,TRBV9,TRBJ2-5,TGTGCCAGCAGCGTAAGCGGGGGACAAGAGACCCAGTACTTC,CASSVSGGQETQYF
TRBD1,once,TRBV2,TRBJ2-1,TGTGCCAGCAAAGTGGGGACAGGTTCCAATGAGCAGTTCTTC,CASKVGTGSNEQFF
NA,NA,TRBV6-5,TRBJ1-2,TGTGCCAGCAGACTGGACGGTAACTATGGCTACACCTTC,CASRLDGNYGYTF
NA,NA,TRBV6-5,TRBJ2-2,TGTGCCAGCTTTTACACCGGGGAGCTGTTTTTT,CASFYTGELFF
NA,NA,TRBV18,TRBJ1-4,TGTGCCAGCTCACCACGGGGGCGCGGGGAATTTAATGAAAAACTGTTTTTT,CASSPRGRGEFNEKLFF
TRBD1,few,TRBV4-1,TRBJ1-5,TGCGCCAGCAGCTACCGGGACAGGGCGTATGATAGCAATCAGCCCCAGCATTTT,CASSYRDRAYDSNQPQHF
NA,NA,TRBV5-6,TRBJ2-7,TGTGCCAGCAGCGGGTACTACGAGCAGTACTTC,CASSGYYEQYF
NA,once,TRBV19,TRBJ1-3,TGTGCCAGTAGTATTGGCAGCCTACTGGGTGGAAACACCATATATTTT,CASSIGSLLGGNTIYF
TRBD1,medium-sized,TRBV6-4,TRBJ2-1,TGTGCCAGCAGTGACGGGACAGGGGGCAATGAGCAGTTCTTC,CASSDGTGGNEQFF
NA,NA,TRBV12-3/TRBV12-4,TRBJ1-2,TGTGCCAGCAGTTTGACCCAGGGTAGTTGTACCTTC,CASSLTQGSCTF
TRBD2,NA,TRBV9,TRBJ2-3,TGTGCCAGCAGCGTAGGACTAGCGGGCTCAGATACGCAGTATTTT,CASSVGLAGSDTQYF
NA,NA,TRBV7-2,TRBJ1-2,TGTGCCAGCAGCCAAATGGGGACTAACTATGGCTACACCTTC,CASSQMGTNYGYTF
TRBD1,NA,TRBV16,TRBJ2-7,TGTGCCAGCAGCCCCCGGTGGGACAGAGCCTACGAGCAGTACTTC,CASSPRWDRAYEQYF
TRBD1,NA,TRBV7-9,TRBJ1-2,TGTGCCAGCAGCCGGACAGGAGTCTTGGGCGATGGCTACACCTTC,CASSRTGVLGDGYTF
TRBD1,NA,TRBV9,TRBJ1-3,TGTGCCAGCGGCCGAGGACAGGGTGCTGGAAACACCATATATTTT,CASGRGQGAGNTIYF
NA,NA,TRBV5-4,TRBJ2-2,TGTGCCAGCAGCCTTAGAGGAGCTGCGAACACCGGGGAGCTGTTTTTT,CASSLRGAANTGELFF
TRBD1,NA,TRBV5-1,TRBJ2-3,TGCGCCAGCAGCTTGGCTTACCAGGGGGCGTCAGATACGCAGTATTTT,CASSLAYQGASDTQYF
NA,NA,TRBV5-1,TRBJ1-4,TGCGCCAGCAGCTTGGGGGACATCAATAATGAAAAACTGTTTTTT,CASSLGDINNEKLFF
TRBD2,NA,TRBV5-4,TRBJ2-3,TGTGCCAGCAGCTCTCGTCTAGCGGGGGACCTAGATACGCAGTATTTT,CASSSRLAGDLDTQYF
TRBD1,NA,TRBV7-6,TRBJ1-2,TGTGCCAGCAGCTTAGAAGACAGGGGTTATGGCTACACCTTC,CASSLEDRGYGYTF
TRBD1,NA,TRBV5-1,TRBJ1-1,TGCGCCAGCACCCAGACAGGGGACAACACTGAAGCTTTCTTT,CASTQTGDNTEAFF
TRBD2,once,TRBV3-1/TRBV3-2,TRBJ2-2,TGTGCCAGCAGCCAAGGACTAGCGGAGGTCACCGGGGAGCTGTTTTTT,CASSQGLAEVTGELFF
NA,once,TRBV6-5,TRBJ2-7,TGTGCCAGCAGCCGTTACTACGAGCAGTACTTC,CASSRYYEQYF
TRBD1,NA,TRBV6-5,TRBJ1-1,TGTGCCAGCCAGGAAGACAGGGCGCATACTGAAGCTTTCTTT,CASQEDRAHTEAFF
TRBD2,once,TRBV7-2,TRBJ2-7,TGTGCCAGCAGCTTAAACGCGGCTAGCGGGGGCTACGAGCAGTACTTC,CASSLNAASGGYEQYF
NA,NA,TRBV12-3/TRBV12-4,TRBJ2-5,TGTGCCAGCAGAGAAGGGGCTAACTCGCACTTC,CASREGANSHF
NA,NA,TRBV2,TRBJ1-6,TGTGCCAGCAGGGGAATAAGCTCCTATAATTCACCCCTCCACTTT,CASRGISSYNSPLHF
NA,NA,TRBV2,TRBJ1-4,TGTGCCGGGAGACCGACAACCATTAATGAAAAACTGTTTTTT,CAGRPTTINEKLFF
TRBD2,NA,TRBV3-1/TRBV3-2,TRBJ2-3,TGTGCCAGCAGGGTGACTAGCGGGGGAGCGTCTACGCAGTATTTT,CASRVTSGGASTQYF
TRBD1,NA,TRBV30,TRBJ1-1,TGTGCCTGGGGCCGGGAGGGACAGGGGAACACTGAAGCTTTCTTT,CAWGREGQGNTEAFF
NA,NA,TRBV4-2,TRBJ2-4,TGTGCCAGCAGCCAAGAGTACGTGCAGAAGTCAGCCAAAAACATTCAGTACTTC,CASSQEYVQKSAKNIQYF
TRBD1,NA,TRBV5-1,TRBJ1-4,TGCGCCTCAGCAGATGGACAGGGGAATGAAAAACTGTTTTTT,CASADGQGNEKLFF
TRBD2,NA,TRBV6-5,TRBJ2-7,TGTGCCAGCAGTTACGGGGAGGGGGAGCAGTACTTC,CASSYGEGEQYF
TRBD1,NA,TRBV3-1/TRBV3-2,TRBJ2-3,TGTGCCAGCAGCCAAGGGGCAGGGGGCGCCTTGGCAGATACGCAGTATTTT,CASSQGAGGALADTQYF
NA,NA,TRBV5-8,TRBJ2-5,TGTGCCAGCAGCCTCGGTACTCCAAACAACGGGGAGACCCAGTACTTC,CASSLGTPNNGETQYF
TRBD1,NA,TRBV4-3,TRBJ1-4,TGCGCCAGCAGCCAAAAGGGGGGCACCCAGGGGGCGACGAATGAAAAACTGTTTTTT,CASSQKGGTQGATNEKLFF
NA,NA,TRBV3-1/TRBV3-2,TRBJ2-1,TGTGCCAGCAGCCAAGATCGGACATCGGAGCAGTTCTTC,CASSQDRTSEQFF
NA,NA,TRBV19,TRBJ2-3,TGTGCCAGTAGCCCTCCGCGTACGGGGGCGGCAGATACGCAGTATTTT,CASSPPRTGAADTQYF
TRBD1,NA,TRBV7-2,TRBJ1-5,TGTGCCACGGGGACAGGGTTCCTTCAGCCCCAGCATTTT,CATGTGFLQPQHF
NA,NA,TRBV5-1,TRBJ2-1,TGCGCCAGCAGCCCGTTACCAGGGTACAATGAGCAGTTCTTC,CASSPLPGYNEQFF
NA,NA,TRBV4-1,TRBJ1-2,TGCGCCAGCAGCCAAGATCGGCGGGAAGGCTACACCTTC,CASSQDRREGYTF
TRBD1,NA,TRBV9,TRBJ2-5,TGTGCCAGCAGCGACCGGACAGGCGCGGAGACCCAGTACTTC,CASSDRTGAETQYF
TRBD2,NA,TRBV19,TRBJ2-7,TGTGCCAGTAGTATGGGGTCAGCGGGGTCCTACGAGCAGTACTTC,CASSMGSAGSYEQYF
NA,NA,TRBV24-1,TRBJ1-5,TGTGCCACCAGTGACTCGTGGCGGGATCAGCCCCAGCATTTT,CATSDSWRDQPQHF
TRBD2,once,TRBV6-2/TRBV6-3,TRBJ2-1,TGTGCCAGCAGTTACACTAGCGGAGGCTCCTACAATGAGCAGTTCTTC,CASSYTSGGSYNEQFF
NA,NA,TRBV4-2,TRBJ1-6,TGTGCCAGCAGCCAAGACTACACTTTTAATTCACCCCTCCACTTT,CASSQDYTFNSPLHF
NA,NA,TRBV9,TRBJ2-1,TGTGCCAGCAGCGTAGGTGGTCTTTACAATGAGCAGTTCTTC,CASSVGGLYNEQFF
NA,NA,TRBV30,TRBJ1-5,TGTGCCTGGGAACAGGGAGGGAATCAGCCCCAGCATTTT,CAWEQGGNQPQHF